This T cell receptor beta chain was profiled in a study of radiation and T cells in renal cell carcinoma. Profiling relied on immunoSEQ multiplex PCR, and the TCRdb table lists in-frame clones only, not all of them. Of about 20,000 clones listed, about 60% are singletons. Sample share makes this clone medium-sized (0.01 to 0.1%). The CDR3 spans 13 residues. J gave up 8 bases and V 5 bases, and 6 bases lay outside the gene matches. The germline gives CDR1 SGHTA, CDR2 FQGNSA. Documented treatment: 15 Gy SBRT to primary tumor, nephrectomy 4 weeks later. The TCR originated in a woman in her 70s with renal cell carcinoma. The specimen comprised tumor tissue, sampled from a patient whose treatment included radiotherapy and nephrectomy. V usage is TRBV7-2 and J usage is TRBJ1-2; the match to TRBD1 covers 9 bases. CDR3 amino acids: CASSGRTGEGYTF. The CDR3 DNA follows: TGTGCCAGCAGCGGCCGGACAGGGGAGGGCTACACCTTC.